The 5 T cell receptor beta chains listed next were all sequenced from one sample in a study of regulatory T cells in long-lasting Graves disease. Construction of TCR beta libraries relied on iRepertoire HTBI primers and on Arm-PCR targeting CDR3 regions. TCRdb passed the multiplex PCR reads through MiXCR, listing each CDR3 protein once. This table holds over 650,000 distinct CDR3 sequences, around 30% found once. Regarding time point: persistent/refractory GD, antithyroid drugs over 5 years with positive TRAb. The authors made the TCR library using RNA they extracted from PBMCs. The specimen comprised peripheral blood mononuclear cells (PBMCs), sampled when the disease was refractory, from a patient treated with antithyroid drugs. These receptors all come from a female donor with Graves disease.

The chain recombines TRBV10-3 with TRBJ1-1; D unresolved. V was pared by 5 bases and J by 5 bases, with 12 bases between. The germline CDR1 and CDR2 sequences are ENHRY and SYGVKD. This CDR3 has 13 residues. The CDR3 reads CAISLGLGTEAFF. The CDR3 nucleotides read TGTGCCATCAGTTTAGGACTGGGGACTGAAGCTTTCTTT.

The chain links TRBV30 to TRBJ1-4; possibly TRBD1 for D (5 bases). This CDR3 has 17 amino acids. In germline, CDR1 is GTSNPN, CDR2 SVGIG (reference sequence). Trimming left V 3 bases short and J 8 bases short, with 25 bases between. Here the CDR3 reads CAWSDLANGGRYEKLFF. In DNA, the CDR3 is TGTGCCTGGAGCGACCTTGCCAATGGGGGAAGGTACGAAAAACTGTTTTTT. Drawing the rest from reference TRBV30 and TRBJ1-4, the complete variable domain is SQTIHQWPATLVQPVGSPLSLECTVEGTSNPNLYWYRQAAGRGLQLLFYSVGIGQISSEVPQNLSASRPQDRQFILSSKKLLLSDSGFYLCAWSDLANGGRYEKLFFGSGTQLSVL.

This chain connects TRBV4-1 to TRBJ1-2, with D unclear. This CDR3 comprises 14 residues. Per germline, CDR1 MGHRA and CDR2 YSYEKL. The V gene lost 4 bases and the J gene lost 4 bases, with 13 bases spanning the gap. The CDR3 sequence: CASSRSLDIYGYTF. In DNA form, the CDR3 reads TGCGCCAGCAGCCGTTCCCTTGACATCTATGGCTACACCTTC.

This clonotype was seen many times. This chain uses TRBV28 with TRBJ1-4; a weak D match, TRBD1 (5 bases). The CDR3 length is 14 residues. From germline, CDR1 is MDHEN and CDR2 SYDVKM. Trimming took 3 bases from V and 6 from J, leaving 11 bases between them. CDR3 bases: TGTGCCAGCAGTTTCAGTCAGGGCTATGAAAAACTGTTTTTT. Its protein product is CASSFSQGYEKLFF.

The V call is TRBV19, the J call TRBJ1-5; perhaps TRBD1 as D (5 bases). Deletions cut 6 bases from V and 1 base from J, with 10 bases between. The CDR3 has 14 amino acids. The germline V gene encodes CDR1 LNHDA and CDR2 SQIVND (reference sequence). In DNA form, the CDR3 reads TGTGCCAGTAGGGATACAGGAAGCAATCAGCCCCAGCATTTT. Amino acids: CASRDTGSNQPQHF.